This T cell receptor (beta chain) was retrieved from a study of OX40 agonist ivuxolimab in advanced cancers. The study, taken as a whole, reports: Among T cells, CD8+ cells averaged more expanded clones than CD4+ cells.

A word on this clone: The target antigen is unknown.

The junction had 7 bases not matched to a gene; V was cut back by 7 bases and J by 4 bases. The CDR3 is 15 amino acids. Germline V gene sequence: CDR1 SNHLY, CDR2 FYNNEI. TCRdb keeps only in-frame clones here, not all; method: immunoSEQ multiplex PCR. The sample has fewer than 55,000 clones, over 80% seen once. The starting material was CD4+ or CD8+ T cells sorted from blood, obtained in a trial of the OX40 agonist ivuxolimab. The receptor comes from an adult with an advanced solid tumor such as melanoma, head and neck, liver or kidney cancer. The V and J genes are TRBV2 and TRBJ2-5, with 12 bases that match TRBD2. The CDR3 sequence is CASKPTSGGGETQYF. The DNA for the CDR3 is TGTGCCAGCAAGCCGACTAGCGGGGGAGGAGAGACCCAGTACTTC.